This T cell receptor beta chain was observed in a study of cytomegalovirus exposure and HLA in healthy donors. The CDR3 covers 16 residues. Germline V CDR1 and CDR2: SGDLS, YYNGEE. V dropped 3 bases and J dropped 4; count of bases not matched to a gene: 5. The PCR made use of 60 Vbeta and 13 Jbeta primers. Assay: immunoSEQ multiplex PCR; the TCRdb copy retains only in-frame clones and omits some. The profile covers 180,000 or so clones, with about three quarters appearing a single time and 3.7% taken by the ten largest. This TCR was recovered from a woman in her sixties in good health and CMV-seropositive. Source material: PBMCs. The chain combines TRBV9 with TRBJ2-1; TRBD1 aligns across 12 bases. In nucleotides, the CDR3 is TGTGCCAGCAGCGCCCCGGGACAGGGGGCTTACAATGAGCAGTTCTTC. Encoded protein: CASSAPGQGAYNEQFF. The whole variable domain, filled in from reference TRBV9 and TRBJ2-1, reads DSGVTQTPKHLITATGQRVTLRCSPRSGDLSVYWYQQSLDQGLQFLIQYYNGEERAKGNILERFSAQQFPDLHSELNLSSLELGDSALYFCASSAPGQGAYNEQFFGPGTRLTVL.